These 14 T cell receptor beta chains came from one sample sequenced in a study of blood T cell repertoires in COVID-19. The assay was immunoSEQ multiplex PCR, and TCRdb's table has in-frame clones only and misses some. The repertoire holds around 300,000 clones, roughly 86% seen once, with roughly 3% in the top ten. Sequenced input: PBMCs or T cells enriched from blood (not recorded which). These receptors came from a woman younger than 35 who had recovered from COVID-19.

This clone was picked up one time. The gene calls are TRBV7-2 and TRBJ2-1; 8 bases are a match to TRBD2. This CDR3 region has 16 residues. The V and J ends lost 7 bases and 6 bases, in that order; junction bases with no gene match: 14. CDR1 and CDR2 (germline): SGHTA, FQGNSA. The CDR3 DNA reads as TGTGCCAGCACCTCCCTGAGGAGCGGGAGAATCAATGAGCAGTTCTTC. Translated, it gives CASTSLRSGRINEQFF.

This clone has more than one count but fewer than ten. CDR3 residues: CASSPPGEAQPQHF. As DNA, the CDR3 is TGTGCCAGTAGTCCGCCCGGGGAAGCGCAGCCCCAGCATTTT. J is TRBJ1-5 and V is TRBV19; D not resolved. Trimming removed 5 bases at V and 7 bases at J, with 15 bases between. The CDR3 has 14 residues. Germline CDR1 reads LNHDA; CDR2 reads SQIVND (reference sequence).

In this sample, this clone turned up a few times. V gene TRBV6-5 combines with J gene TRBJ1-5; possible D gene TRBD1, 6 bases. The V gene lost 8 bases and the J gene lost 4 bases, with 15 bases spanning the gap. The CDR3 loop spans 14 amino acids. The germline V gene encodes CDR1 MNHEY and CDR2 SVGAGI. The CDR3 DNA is TGTGCCAGCTCAGGGGTTTATTGGAATCAGCCCCAGCATTTT. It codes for CASSGVYWNQPQHF.

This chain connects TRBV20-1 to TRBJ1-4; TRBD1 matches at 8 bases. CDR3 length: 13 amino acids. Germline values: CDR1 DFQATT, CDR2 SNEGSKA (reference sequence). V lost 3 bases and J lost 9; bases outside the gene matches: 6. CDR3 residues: CSASEGDRQKLFF. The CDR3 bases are TGCAGTGCTAGTGAGGGGGACAGGCAAAAACTGTTTTTT.

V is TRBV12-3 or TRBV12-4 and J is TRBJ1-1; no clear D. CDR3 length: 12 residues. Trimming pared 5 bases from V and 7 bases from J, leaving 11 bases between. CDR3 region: CASSIPGIEAFF. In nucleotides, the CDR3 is TGTGCCAGCAGTATCCCGGGAATTGAAGCTTTCTTT.

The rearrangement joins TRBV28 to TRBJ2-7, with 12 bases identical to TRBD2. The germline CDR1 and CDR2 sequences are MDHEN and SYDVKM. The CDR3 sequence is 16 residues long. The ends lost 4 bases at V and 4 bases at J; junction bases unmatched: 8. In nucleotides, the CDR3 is TGTGCCAGCAGTTCTCGACTAGCGGGAGCCCTATACGAGCAGTACTTC. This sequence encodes CASSSRLAGALYEQYF.

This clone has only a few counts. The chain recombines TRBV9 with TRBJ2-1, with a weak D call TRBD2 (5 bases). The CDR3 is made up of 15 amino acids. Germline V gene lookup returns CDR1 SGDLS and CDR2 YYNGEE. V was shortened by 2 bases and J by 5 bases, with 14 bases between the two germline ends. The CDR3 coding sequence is TGTGCCAGCAGCGTCCACCACGGGGTCAACAATGAGCAGTTCTTC. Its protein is CASSVHHGVNNEQFF.

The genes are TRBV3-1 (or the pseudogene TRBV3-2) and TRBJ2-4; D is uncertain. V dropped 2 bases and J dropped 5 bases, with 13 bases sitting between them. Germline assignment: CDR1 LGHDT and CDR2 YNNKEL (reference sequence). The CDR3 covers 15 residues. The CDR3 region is CASSQKRAFQNIQYF. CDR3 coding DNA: TGTGCCAGCAGCCAAAAGAGAGCGTTCCAAAACATTCAGTACTTC.

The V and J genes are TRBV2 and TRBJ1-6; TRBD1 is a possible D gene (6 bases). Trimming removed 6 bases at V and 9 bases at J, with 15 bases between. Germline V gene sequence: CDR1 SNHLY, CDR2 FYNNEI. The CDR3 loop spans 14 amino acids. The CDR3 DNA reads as TGTGCCAGCAGGCCAAGGGGGGGCTCTTCACCCCTCCACTTT. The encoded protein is CASRPRGGSSPLHF.

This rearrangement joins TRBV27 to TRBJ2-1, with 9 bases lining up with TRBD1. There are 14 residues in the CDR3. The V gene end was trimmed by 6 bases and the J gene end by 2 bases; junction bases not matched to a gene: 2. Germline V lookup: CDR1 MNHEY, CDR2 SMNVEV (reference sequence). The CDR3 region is CASRGTGTYNEQFF. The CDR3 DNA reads TGTGCCAGCAGGGGGACAGGGACCTACAATGAGCAGTTCTTC.

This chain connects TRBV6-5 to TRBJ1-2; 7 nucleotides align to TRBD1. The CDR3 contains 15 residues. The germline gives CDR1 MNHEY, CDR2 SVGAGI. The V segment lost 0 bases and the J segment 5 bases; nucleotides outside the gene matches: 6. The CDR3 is CASSYSYRGGYGYTF. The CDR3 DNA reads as TGTGCCAGCAGTTACTCGTACAGGGGCGGGTATGGCTACACCTTC.

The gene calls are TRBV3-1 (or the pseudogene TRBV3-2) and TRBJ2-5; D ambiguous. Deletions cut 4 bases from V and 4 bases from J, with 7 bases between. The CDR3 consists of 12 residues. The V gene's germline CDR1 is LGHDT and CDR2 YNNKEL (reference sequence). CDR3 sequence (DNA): TGTGCCAGCAGCCGCCAGCGAGAGACCCAGTACTTC. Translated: CASSRQRETQYF.

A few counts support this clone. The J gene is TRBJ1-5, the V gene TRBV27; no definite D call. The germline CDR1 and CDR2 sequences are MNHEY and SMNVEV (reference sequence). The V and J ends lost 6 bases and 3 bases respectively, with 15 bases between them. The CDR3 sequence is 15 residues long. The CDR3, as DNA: TGTGCCAGCAGAGCCCGTCCTGATCCCAATCAGCCCCAGCATTTT. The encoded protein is CASRARPDPNQPQHF.

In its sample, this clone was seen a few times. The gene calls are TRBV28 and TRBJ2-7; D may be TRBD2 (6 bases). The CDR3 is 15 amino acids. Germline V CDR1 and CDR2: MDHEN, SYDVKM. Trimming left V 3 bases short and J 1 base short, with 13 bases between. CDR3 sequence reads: CASSFRRERSYEQYF. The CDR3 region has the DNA TGTGCCAGCAGTTTTCGGAGGGAGAGGTCCTACGAGCAGTACTTC.